Following are 3 T cell receptor beta chains from one sample sequenced in a study of T cells in Graves' hyperthyroidism and ophthalmopathy. RNA transcripts served as the template for amplifying TCR beta CDR3 regions. First-round RT-PCR with HTBI primers amplified the TCR CDR3 region. TCRdb re-called the multiplex PCR reads through MiXCR, storing one row per CDR3 protein. This table holds some 490,000 distinct CDR3 sequences, around 15% found once. The material sequenced was blood. The receptor set was obtained from a woman aged 25 to 39 with Graves' ophthalmopathy.

At least ten counts were recorded for this clonotype. The chain combines TRBV7-2 with TRBJ2-7; D gene ambiguous. The CDR3 is made up of 14 amino acids. The V gene's germline CDR1 is SGHTA and CDR2 FQGNSA. V gave up 5 bases and J gave up 7 bases, with 18 bases separating them. The CDR3 sequence is CASSQTRTGGEQYF. The CDR3 nucleotides are TGTGCCAGCAGCCAAACTCGGACCGGTGGGGAGCAGTACTTC. The full variable domain, with the rest looked up from reference TRBV7-2 and TRBJ2-7, is GAGVSQSPSNKVTEKGKDVELRCDPISGHTALYWYRQSLGQGLEFLIYFQGNSAPDKSGLPSDRFSAERTGGSVSTLTIQRTQQEDSAVYLCASSQTRTGGEQYFGPGTRLTVT.

There are many counts of this clonotype. The rearrangement joins TRBV11-3 to TRBJ2-1, with D perhaps matching TRBD1 or TRBD2 (5 bases each). The CDR3 has 16 residues. CDR1 is SGHNT and CDR2 is YENEEA in the germline V gene. V was pared by 3 bases and J by 8 bases, with 20 bases between. The CDR3 loop is CASSFRTGTGLDEQFF. In nucleotides, the CDR3 is TGTGCCAGCAGCTTCCGAACCGGGACCGGATTGGATGAGCAGTTCTTC.

This clonotype was counted many times. This chain uses TRBV15 with TRBJ2-2; weak D call: TRBD2 (5 bases). Deletions cut 0 bases from V and 7 bases from J, with 15 bases between. This CDR3 is 16 amino acids long. Germline values: CDR1 LNHNV, CDR2 YYDKDF (reference sequence). Here the CDR3 reads CATSRDPHGLHGELFF. CDR3 DNA sequence: TGTGCCACCAGCAGAGATCCTCATGGACTCCACGGGGAGCTGTTTTTT.